These 22 T cell receptor beta chains came from one sample sequenced in a study of identical twins. TCRdb reprocessed the 5' RACE reads via MiXCR and lists one record per CDR3 protein. The data contain hundreds of thousands of distinct CDR3 sequences, about 22% of them singletons. This sample was also put to use in a study of yellow fever vaccine responses in identical twins.

The sample taken for sequencing was CD4+ T cells sorted from blood. These receptors were obtained from a woman aged 18 to 35 in good health.

This chain links TRBV6-5 with TRBJ2-1, with D hard to call. V dropped 1 base and J dropped 8 bases, with 9 bases sitting between them. Germline V gives CDR1 MNHEY, CDR2 SVGAGI. The CDR3 is 13 residues long. The CDR3: CASSYYRSDEQFF. The CDR3 DNA is TGTGCCAGCAGTTACTACCGGTCCGATGAGCAGTTCTTC.

This clonotype was seen ten or more times. The CDR3 is CASSFDSPYNEQFF. In DNA form, the CDR3 reads TGCGCCAGCAGTTTCGACAGTCCCTACAATGAGCAGTTCTTC. This chain connects TRBV5-1 to TRBJ2-1, with a possible D match to TRBD1 (5 bases). CDR1 is SGHRS and CDR2 is YFSETQ in the germline V gene. Trimming left V 5 bases short and J 2 bases short, with 11 bases between. This CDR3 is built from 14 residues.

This clonotype was counted between two and nine times. The gene calls are TRBV5-1 and TRBJ2-3; D is undetermined. CDR3 size: 13 residues. V dropped 2 bases and J dropped 6 bases, with 10 bases sitting between them. Looked up from germline, CDR1 is SGHRS and CDR2 is YFSETQ. The CDR3 protein is CASSFGQSDTQYF. For the CDR3, the DNA is TGCGCCAGCAGCTTTGGGCAGTCCGATACGCAGTATTTT.

This clonotype was seen a handful of times. The chain combines TRBV5-1 with TRBJ2-1, with 11 positions matching TRBD2. Germline V gene data show CDR1 as SGHRS and CDR2 as YFSETQ. The V gene end was trimmed by 0 bases and the J gene end by 5 bases; junction bases not matched to a gene: 13. This CDR3 is built from 19 residues. The CDR3 nucleotides read TGCGCCAGCAGCTTGGGGGGGAAACTAGCGGGAGTAGTGGACAATGAGCAGTTCTTC. It encodes CASSLGGKLAGVVDNEQFF.

The rearrangement joins TRBV5-8 to TRBJ2-6; TRBD1 might be the D (6 bases). This CDR3 region has 15 residues. V lost 5 bases to trimming and J lost 4 bases, with 13 bases between them. Per the germline V gene, CDR1 is SGHTS and CDR2 is YDEGEE. CDR3 coding DNA: TGTGCCAGCAGACACAGGGTAGCAGGGGCCAACGTCCTGACTTTC. Its protein is CASRHRVAGANVLTF.

This sequence joins TRBV28 and TRBJ2-7; possibly TRBD2 for D (5 bases). The CDR3 consists of 14 residues. Germline lookup yields CDR1 MDHEN and CDR2 SYDVKM. The V end lost 5 bases, the J end lost 9 bases, and 20 bases lay between the germline ends. The DNA of the CDR3 is TGTGCCAGCAGTCCCGGGGAAAGTACTACGGGGCAGTACTTC. Residues: CASSPGESTTGQYF.

This chain joins TRBV12-3 or TRBV12-4 and TRBJ2-1; 8 bases fit TRBD2. CDR3 length equals 14 residues. J was trimmed by 9 bases and V by 3 bases; bases with no gene match: 7. CDR3 DNA: TGTGCCAGCAGTTTGGACGGGAGGGGGGGTGAGCAGTTCTTC. Amino acid sequence: CASSLDGRGGEQFF.

The CDR3, as DNA: TGCGCCAGCAGCCAAATTGGGACAGGGAGAGATACGCAGTATTTT. Translation: CASSQIGTGRDTQYF. The rearrangement joins TRBV4-1 to TRBJ2-3, with 9 bases lining up with TRBD1. This CDR3 contains 15 residues. Losses at the gene ends were 2 bases for V and 5 bases for J; bases not matched to a gene: 5. Germline values: CDR1 MGHRA, CDR2 YSYEKL.

The rearrangement uses TRBV5-1 and TRBJ2-1; D unresolved. The CDR3 length is 14 residues. In germline, CDR1 is SGHRS, CDR2 YFSETQ. V was pared by 0 bases and J by 5 bases, with 9 bases between. CDR3 DNA: TGCGCCAGCAGCTTGGGGATTTTAGACAATGAGCAGTTCTTC. Its protein product is CASSLGILDNEQFF. Using reference TRBV5-1 and TRBJ2-1 for the parts outside the CDR3, the full variable domain is KAGVTQTPRYLIKTRGQQVTLSCSPISGHRSVSWYQQTPGQGLQFLFEYFSETQRNKGNFPGRFSGRQFSNSRSEMNVSTLELGDSALYLCASSLGILDNEQFFGPGTRLTVL.

This clonotype was seen a handful of times. The V gene is TRBV6-2 or TRBV6-3, the J gene TRBJ2-1, with D unresolved. Germline V gene sequence: CDR1 MNHEY, CDR2 SVGEGT. CDR3 length equals 15 residues. Trimming took off 3 bases at V and 0 bases at J, with 9 bases between the two ends. The CDR3 DNA reads as TGTGCCAGCAGTTATAGTGGTTTCTCCTACAATGAGCAGTTCTTC. It specifies CASSYSGFSYNEQFF.

This clonotype was recorded a few times. The chain combines TRBV20-1 with TRBJ2-5, with D hard to call. CDR1 and CDR2 (germline): DFQATT, SNEGSKA (reference sequence). The ends were cut back, 8 bases at V and 3 bases at J, with 16 bases in the middle. This CDR3 contains 13 residues. DNA for the CDR3: TGCAGTCTGACCCCTGGTTTGAAAGAGACCCAGTACTTC. Its translation: CSLTPGLKETQYF.

This clonotype has a handful of counts. The chain combines TRBV20-1 with TRBJ1-1; tentative D call: TRBD1 (6 bases). This CDR3 spans 16 amino acids. Deletions cut 2 bases from V and 4 bases from J, with 20 bases between. Germline lookup yields CDR1 DFQATT and CDR2 SNEGSKA (reference sequence). In nucleotides, the CDR3 is TGCAGTGCTAGAACCAGCCGGGGGCGTGGGGTCACTGAAGCTTTCTTT. This encodes CSARTSRGRGVTEAFF.

The gene calls are TRBV11-2 and TRBJ2-5; TRBD1 aligns across 8 bases. Looked up from germline, CDR1 is SGHAT and CDR2 is FQNNGV. This CDR3 comprises 13 residues. V lost 5 bases to trimming and J lost 7 bases; unmatched junction nucleotides: 6. CDR3 in DNA: TGTGCCAGCAGCCCCGGACAGGGTTCGACCCAGTACTTC. It yields the protein CASSPGQGSTQYF. The whole variable domain, filled in from reference TRBV11-2 and TRBJ2-5, reads EAGVAQSPRYKIIEKRQSVAFWCNPISGHATLYWYQQILGQGPKLLIQFQNNGVVDDSQLPKDRFSAERLKGVDSTLKIQPAKLEDSAVYLCASSPGQGSTQYFGPGTRLLVL.

This clonotype has a single count. V is TRBV2 and J is TRBJ2-7; D is perhaps TRBD1 (6 bases). The V end was cut by 10 bases, the J end by 3 bases, with 13 bases between. Germline assignment: CDR1 SNHLY and CDR2 FYNNEI. The CDR3 totals 12 residues. CDR3 sequence (DNA): TGTGCCACCAGGGACAATAACTACGAGCAGTACGTC. Protein sequence: CATRDNNYEQYV.

CDR3 amino acids: CASSRTGTSGIGEQYF. Here the CDR3 DNA reads TGTGCCAGCAGCCGGACCGGGACTAGCGGGATTGGGGAGCAGTACTTC. The chain is built from TRBV3-1 and TRBJ2-7; TRBD2 agrees at 13 bases. This CDR3 has 16 residues. V gave up 4 bases and J gave up 7 bases; unmatched junction bases: 10. The germline V gene encodes CDR1 LGHDT and CDR2 YNNKEL (reference sequence).

This clonotype was found a few times. This chain joins TRBV3-1 and TRBJ1-1; unclear D gene. The CDR3 totals 15 residues. Per the germline V gene, CDR1 is LGHDT and CDR2 is YNNKEL (reference sequence). The ends were cut back, 1 base at V and 6 bases at J, with 15 bases in the middle. CDR3 DNA: TGTGCCAGCAGCCAAGCCAGTTTGGAGTTCGCTGAAGCTTTCTTT. Its protein is CASSQASLEFAEAFF.

J is TRBJ2-1 and V is TRBV6-5; 8 nucleotides agree with TRBD2. This CDR3 has 12 residues. Losses at the gene ends were 10 bases for V and 5 bases for J; bases not matched to a gene: 4. Germline V gene sequence: CDR1 MNHEY, CDR2 SVGAGI. The CDR3 region is CATREGHNEQFF. For the CDR3, the DNA is TGTGCCACCCGGGAGGGGCACAATGAGCAGTTCTTC.

V and J are TRBV3-1 and TRBJ2-7, with TRBD1 as a possible D gene (6 bases). With 0 bases removed from V and 6 bases from J, the gap between germline ends came to 21 bases. Germline V gene lookup returns CDR1 LGHDT and CDR2 YNNKEL (reference sequence). The CDR3 runs to 17 residues. CDR3 in amino acids: CASSQDWRTGRRLEQYF. The CDR3 DNA reads TGTGCCAGCAGCCAAGATTGGCGAACAGGGCGTCGACTCGAGCAGTACTTC.

The gene calls are TRBV11-2 and TRBJ2-1, with 9 bases matching TRBD1. The CDR3 totals 18 residues. V trimming: 5 bases; J trimming: 5 bases; junction bases outside the gene matches: 16. Per the germline V gene, CDR1 is SGHAT and CDR2 is FQNNGV. CDR3 sequence (DNA): TGTGCCAGCAGCCCCGGGACAGGGAATTCCATCCTAGACAATGAGCAGTTCTTC. Translated: CASSPGTGNSILDNEQFF.

This clonotype was detected a few times. The CDR3 DNA is TGTGCCAGCAGCGGAAACCCCGGGGAGGGTGAGAACACTGAAGCTTTCTTT. The encoded protein is CASSGNPGEGENTEAFF. This chain connects TRBV9 to TRBJ1-1; D not certain. Trimming cost V 3 bases and J 1 base, with 19 bases left between them. Per the germline V gene, CDR1 is SGDLS and CDR2 is YYNGEE. The length of the CDR3 is 17 residues.

The chain links TRBV27 to TRBJ2-5; D is possibly TRBD1 or TRBD2 (5 bases each). The CDR3 spans 15 residues. Germline V gene sequence: CDR1 MNHEY, CDR2 SMNVEV (reference sequence). V lost 5 bases, J lost 3 bases, and 16 bases lay in between. The CDR3 nucleotides read TGTGCCAGCAGTCGAGGGACGTTGGAAGAAGAGACCCAGTACTTC. It yields the protein CASSRGTLEEETQYF.

The chain uses TRBV4-1 and TRBJ2-7, with D maybe TRBD2 (6 bases). V was clipped by 4 bases and J by 0 bases, with 10 bases between them. Germline CDR1 is MGHRA and CDR2 is YSYEKL. This CDR3 is 14 amino acids long. The CDR3 protein is CASSRGGTSYEQYF. The CDR3 DNA is TGCGCCAGCAGCCGGGGCGGGACCTCCTACGAGCAGTACTTC.